A single sample is the source of the 20 T cell receptor beta chains below, sequenced in a study of T cells expressing NK-cell markers. TCRdb re-analyzed the 5' RACE reads; it lists each CDR3 protein once, without DNA. This repertoire includes 350,000 to 450,000 distinct CDR3 sequences. Sequenced: blood T cells: a sorted CD56 or NKG2C T cell subset, CD4+ or CD8+ T cells, or bulk PBMC T cells (not recorded which). The receptors stem from a man aged 18-70 years in good health.

This chain uses TRBV28 with TRBJ2-5. CDR1 is MDHEN and CDR2 is SYDVKM in the germline V gene. The CDR3 totals 12 residues. This CDR3 is CASMSMKETQYF.

The rearrangement uses TRBV19 and TRBJ2-3; TCRdb reports TRBD2, a call that lacks DNA to check it against. Germline V lookup: CDR1 LNHDA, CDR2 SQIVND (reference sequence). The CDR3 covers 15 residues. The CDR3: CASREAGGSTDTQYF. Full variable domain (remainder filled in from reference TRBV19 and TRBJ2-3): DGGITQSPKYLFRKEGQNVTLSCEQNLNHDAMYWYRQDPGQGLRLIYYSQIVNDFQKGDIAEGYSVSREKKESFPLTVTSAQKNPTAFYLCASREAGGSTDTQYFGPGTRLTVL.

This chain connects TRBV15 to TRBJ2-3; as DNA is missing, the TRBD1 call by TCRdb cannot be tested. The CDR3 has 13 residues. Germline V gene lookup returns CDR1 LNHNV and CDR2 YYDKDF (reference sequence). The CDR3 spells CATSRRQTDTQYF.

Here the CDR3 reads CAWRSGTFLGATGELFF. The V and J genes are TRBV30 and TRBJ2-2; with no DNA, the TCRdb D assignment of TRBD1 cannot be verified. CDR1 GTSNPN and CDR2 SVGIG come from the germline V gene (reference sequence). This CDR3 has 17 amino acids.

The rearrangement uses TRBV7-3 and TRBJ2-1; TCRdb indicates TRBD1, and absent DNA this call remains unverified. Germline V gives CDR1 SGHTA, CDR2 FQGTGA. There are 17 residues in the CDR3. CDR3 amino acids: CASSLTGKQGGHNEQFF.

The chain employs TRBV18 and TRBJ2-2. Germline assignment: CDR1 KGHSH and CDR2 LQKENI. The length of the CDR3 is 15 residues. CDR3 region: CASSLLGGNTGELFF.

This chain joins TRBV20-1 and TRBJ1-5. CDR3 length equals 13 residues. Germline V CDR1 and CDR2: DFQATT, SNEGSKA (reference sequence). The CDR3 protein is CSARTDRDQPQHF.

The chain employs TRBV6-1 and TRBJ1-4; no DNA is available, so the TRBD1 call from TCRdb remains unchecked. The CDR3 contains 15 residues. CDR1 and CDR2 from the germline V gene are MNHNS and SASEGT. The chain's CDR3 is CASSDGQGDNEKLFF.

The chain couples TRBV7-9 to TRBJ2-7; TCRdb outputs TRBD1, but without DNA this stays unchecked. The CDR3 length is 14 residues. The germline V gene has CDR1 SEHNR and CDR2 FQNEAQ (reference sequence). This CDR3 reads CASSPTGSVAEQYF.

This sequence joins TRBV29-1 and TRBJ2-5; without DNA, the TCRdb call of TRBD1 cannot be checked. Germline V gene data show CDR1 as SQVTM and CDR2 as ANQGSEA. CDR3 size: 15 residues. The CDR3 region is CSVGGAQTLQETQYF.

This chain connects TRBV5-1 to TRBJ1-2. Germline lookup yields CDR1 SGHRS and CDR2 YFSETQ. This CDR3 contains 15 residues. CDR3 sequence: CASSWNHVRDYGYTF.

The chain couples TRBV20-1 to TRBJ1-5; the D call of TRBD1 rests on TCRdb alone, since no DNA is present to check it. CDR1 is DFQATT, CDR2 SNEGSKA, per germline (reference sequence). CDR3 size: 13 residues. The CDR3 loop is CSAGKQGNQPQHF.

The CDR3 sequence: CASSNRRGLLTQETQYF. The J gene is TRBJ2-5, the V gene TRBV7-9; with no DNA, the TCRdb D assignment of TRBD2 cannot be verified. Germline V CDR1 and CDR2: SEHNR, FQNEAQ (reference sequence). The CDR3 covers 17 residues. Variable domain in full (rest from reference TRBV7-9 and TRBJ2-5): DTGVSQNPRHKITKRGQNVTFRCDPISEHNRLYWYRQTLGQGPEFLTYFQNEAQLEKSRLLSDRFSAERPKGSFSTLEIQRTEQGDSAMYLCASSNRRGLLTQETQYFGPGTRLLVL.

The genes are TRBV20-1 and TRBJ2-3; lacking DNA, the TRBD2 call made by TCRdb goes unchecked. The V gene's germline CDR1 is DFQATT and CDR2 SNEGSKA (reference sequence). The CDR3 length is 13 residues. CDR3 sequence: CSGGGGAIDTQYF.

The CDR3 sequence is CASSQDVRPAGQSYEQYF. The rearrangement joins TRBV14 to TRBJ2-7; the D call from TCRdb, TRBD2, cannot be confirmed without DNA. Germline V gene lookup returns CDR1 SGHDN and CDR2 FVKESK. This CDR3 region has 18 residues. Full variable domain (missing parts from reference TRBV14 and TRBJ2-7): EAGVTQFPSHSVIEKGQTVTLRCDPISGHDNLYWYRRVMGKEIKFLLHFVKESKQDESGMPNNRFLAERTGGTYSTLKVQPAELEDSGVYFCASSQDVRPAGQSYEQYFGPGTRLTVT.

The chain's CDR3 is CASSLVRGTGANVLTF. The V call is TRBV5-4, the J call TRBJ2-6; TCRdb's assignment of TRBD1 cannot be checked, as there is no DNA. The CDR3 consists of 16 residues. Germline lookup yields CDR1 SGHNT and CDR2 YYREEE (reference sequence).

This sequence joins TRBV19 and TRBJ2-3; TCRdb's D call of TRBD2 is untestable without DNA. Germline V gene data show CDR1 as LNHDA and CDR2 as SQIVND (reference sequence). The CDR3 consists of 16 residues. The CDR3 sequence is CASSILSGGSTDTQYF.

V is TRBV6-1 and J is TRBJ1-2; the TCRdb D gene call, TRBD1, has no DNA to confirm it. CDR3 size: 15 residues. Germline V gives CDR1 MNHNS, CDR2 SASEGT. CDR3 residues: CASSRTGTGAGGYTF.

The chain couples TRBV11-1 to TRBJ2-5. Germline lookup yields CDR1 SGHAT and CDR2 FQDESV (reference sequence). This CDR3 spans 13 amino acids. Here the CDR3 reads CASSLETAGTQYF.

The chain links TRBV30 to TRBJ1-1; TCRdb calls TRBD1, which cannot be checked without DNA. The CDR3 contains 13 residues. CDR1 and CDR2 (germline): GTSNPN, SVGIG (reference sequence). CDR3 residues: CAWIARANTEAFF.